This T cell receptor beta chain was sequenced for a study of blood T cell repertoires in COVID-19. Trimming stripped 3 bases from V and 5 bases from J, with 14 bases between. CDR1 is SGHRS, CDR2 YFSETQ, per germline. The CDR3 has 14 residues. This clone came up a few times. As originally analysed: Amplification of reference gene primers was used by the study to estimate nucleated cell counts. The assay was immunoSEQ multiplex PCR, and TCRdb's table has in-frame clones only and misses some. The V and J calls and clone size were taken over from that table, and D and trimming were inferred from the DNA. The top ten clones hold approximately 7% of a sample with about 160,000 clones, approximately 88% of them seen once. The study counted Cohort 3 donors as recovered given two negative PCRs, clearance, or symptom resolution.

This sequence was found in a woman between 45 and 60 years old who had recovered from COVID-19. The sample was PBMCs or T cells enriched from blood (not recorded which). The J gene is TRBJ2-5, the V gene TRBV5-1; D call uncertain. The CDR3 nucleotides read TGCGCCAGCAGCTCCGCCCTAGGATGGGAGACCCAGTACTTC. Encoded protein: CASSSALGWETQYF.